The next 30 T cell receptor beta chains were all read from a single sample in a study of T cells in Graves' hyperthyroidism and ophthalmopathy. Amplified TCR beta CDR3 regions derived from RNA transcripts. Carried out on the TCR CDR3, a first-round RT-PCR used the HTBI primer set. TCRdb used MiXCR to reprocess the multiplex PCR reads, holding one entry per CDR3 protein. Altogether more than 95,000 distinct CDR3 sequences are present, around 50% being singletons, with the ten largest covering approximately 24%. Sequencing used blood. Receptors were obtained from a man aged 40-49 years with Graves' hyperthyroidism.

This clonotype was picked up many times. V gene TRBV2 combines with J gene TRBJ2-3; 7 nucleotides align to TRBD2. With 5 bases clipped from V and 3 bases from J, the junction kept 11 bases outside the gene matches. CDR1 SNHLY and CDR2 FYNNEI come from the germline V gene. CDR3 length: 16 residues. CDR3 DNA sequence: TGTGCCAGCAGTATACGGACTAGAGTGGCGACAGATACGCAGTATTTT. This codes for CASSIRTRVATDTQYF.

The chain uses TRBV24-1 and TRBJ2-1, with D possibly TRBD2 on 7 matching bases. Germline CDR1 and CDR2: KGHDR and SFDVKD. The V end was cut by 5 bases, the J end by 9 bases, with 13 bases between. The CDR3 has 13 amino acids. The CDR3 DNA reads as TGTGCCACCAGTGTTGGGGGGGGCACTGAGCAGTTCTTC. Translating gives CATSVGGGTEQFF.

With regard to this clonotype: Lacking the conserved final phenylalanine or tryptophan, this CDR3 likely reflects a read error. The chain uses TRBV9 and TRBJ1-1; D might be TRBD1 (6 bases). The length of the CDR3 is 14 residues. Germline V CDR1 and CDR2: SGDLS, YYNGEE. V lost 3 bases, J lost 1 base, and 10 bases lay in between. Written as DNA, the CDR3 is TGTGCCAGCAGCGAGGGGGTGAGGAACACTGAAGCTTTCTTG. Protein sequence: CASSEGVRNTEAFL.

The chain recombines TRBV7-9 with TRBJ2-6, with D tentatively TRBD1 or TRBD2 (6 bases each). Trimming removed 5 bases from V and 3 bases from J, with 14 bases in between. The CDR3 has 16 residues. The germline gives CDR1 SEHNR, CDR2 FQNEAQ (reference sequence). CDR3: CASSPRGRDGANVLTF. The CDR3 DNA sequence: TGTGCCAGCAGCCCCCGGGGGCGGGATGGGGCCAACGTCCTGACTTTC. The full variable domain, in which reference TRBV7-9 and TRBJ2-6 provide the parts outside the CDR3, is DTGVSQNPRHKITKRGQNVTFRCDPISEHNRLYWYRQTLGQGPEFLTYFQNEAQLEKSRLLSDRFSAERPKGSFSTLEIQRTEQGDSAMYLCASSPRGRDGANVLTFGAGSRLTVL.

The chain joins TRBV27 to TRBJ1-1, with 8 nucleotides matching TRBD1. J lost 11 bases, V lost 5 bases, and 7 bases had no gene match. CDR1 and CDR2 (germline): MNHEY, SMNVEV (reference sequence). This CDR3 contains 12 residues. CDR3 protein: CASSPHRGDAFF. The CDR3 DNA sequence: TGTGCCAGCAGTCCCCACAGGGGGGACGCTTTCTTT.

The chain recombines TRBV2 with TRBJ2-1; D might be TRBD2 (5 bases). Germline CDR1 SNHLY, CDR2 FYNNEI. Deletions cut 3 bases from V and 15 bases from J, with 9 bases between. The length of the CDR3 is 10 residues. The CDR3 nucleotides read TGTGCCAGCAGTGACCGGGATCGGTTCTTC. It codes for CASSDRDRFF.

The chain links TRBV11-3 to TRBJ2-1; TRBD1 agrees at 11 bases. The V and J ends lost 3 bases and 8 bases, in that order; junction bases with no gene match: 12. The germline gives CDR1 SGHNT, CDR2 YENEEA. The CDR3 covers 17 residues. The CDR3 loop is CASSLRKGQGVGDEQFF. The CDR3 DNA sequence: TGTGCCAGCAGCTTGCGTAAGGGACAGGGGGTAGGCGATGAGCAGTTCTTC.

Concerning this clonotype itself: This may be a read error, as it is one base from a much larger clone. This CDR3 is missing its conserved last phenylalanine or tryptophan, likely due to a read error. The gene calls are TRBV6-5 and TRBJ2-3, with D possibly TRBD1 on 5 matching bases. Germline CDR1 MNHEY, CDR2 SVGAGI. The CDR3 totals 15 residues. Between the trimmed V and J ends, which lost 5 bases and 2 bases, there was a span of 14 bases. Written as DNA, the CDR3 is TGTGCCAGCAGTCCGCGGACACCGACCACAGATACGCAGTATTTG. This gives the protein CASSPRTPTTDTQYL.

This clonotype was seen ten or more times. The J gene is TRBJ2-3, the V gene TRBV7-2; no clear D. Germline CDR1 SGHTA, CDR2 FQGNSA. Trimming removed 1 base from V and 4 bases from J, with 9 bases in between. The CDR3 sequence is 14 residues long. Here the CDR3 DNA reads TGTGCCAGCAGCTTAGGGATTCCGCCAGATACGCAGTATTTT. Its protein is CASSLGIPPDTQYF. The full variable domain, in which reference TRBV7-2 and TRBJ2-3 provide the parts outside the CDR3, is GAGVSQSPSNKVTEKGKDVELRCDPISGHTALYWYRQSLGQGLEFLIYFQGNSAPDKSGLPSDRFSAERTGGSVSTLTIQRTQQEDSAVYLCASSLGIPPDTQYFGPGTRLTVL.

This clonotype was seen a single time. The rearrangement uses TRBV7-2 and TRBJ2-3, with D possibly being TRBD1 (5 bases). Trimming cost V 2 bases and J 5 bases, with 17 bases left between them. This CDR3 contains 16 residues. Germline CDR1 SGHTA, CDR2 FQGNSA. The CDR3 DNA sequence: TGTGCCAGCAGCTTATTGGCAGGGATGGAGCGAGATACGCAGTATTTT. Translation gives CASSLLAGMERDTQYF.

This sequence joins TRBV20-1 and TRBJ1-1; 11 nucleotides line up with TRBD1. This CDR3 comprises 14 residues. The germline V gene has CDR1 DFQATT and CDR2 SNEGSKA (reference sequence). With V trimmed by 2 bases and J by 2 bases, 1 base remained unmatched. Written as DNA, the CDR3 is TGCAGTGCTAGACGGACAGGGGGCAACACTGAAGCTTTCTTT. Its protein product is CSARRTGGNTEAFF.

This clonotype is medium-sized by share. This chain connects TRBV24-1 to TRBJ2-3, with TRBD1 as a possible D gene (5 bases). Between the trimmed V and J ends, which lost 0 bases and 5 bases, there was a span of 8 bases. The CDR3 extends over 14 amino acids. Germline V gene lookup returns CDR1 KGHDR and CDR2 SFDVKD. Here the CDR3 DNA reads TGTGCCACCAGTGATTTGGGGGCGGAAGATACGCAGTATTTT. This sequence encodes CATSDLGAEDTQYF.

This clonotype was seen repeatedly, ten times or more. The chain couples TRBV27 to TRBJ2-1; perhaps TRBD2 as D (5 bases). This CDR3 has 14 residues. With 4 bases removed from V and 4 bases from J, the gap between germline ends came to 11 bases. The germline V gene has CDR1 MNHEY and CDR2 SMNVEV (reference sequence). CDR3 region: CASSSDGDYNEQFF. CDR3 nucleotide sequence: TGTGCCAGCAGTTCTGACGGGGATTACAATGAGCAGTTCTTC.

At least ten counts were recorded for this clonotype. The chain links TRBV13 to TRBJ2-7; 11 nucleotides align to TRBD2. Germline-derived CDR1 and CDR2 are PRHDT and FYEKMQ (reference sequence). With V trimmed by 5 bases and J by 2 bases, 17 bases remained unmatched. This CDR3 has 19 amino acids. In nucleotides, the CDR3 is TGTGCCAGCAGCACGACGGCGCCGATAGCGGGGGGGAGAACCTACGAGCAGTACTTC. It is translated as CASSTTAPIAGGRTYEQYF.

This clonotype was detected ten times or more. The chain uses TRBV12-3 or TRBV12-4 and TRBJ2-3, with D unresolved. The CDR3 length is 13 residues. Trimming removed 3 bases at V and 3 bases at J, with 7 bases between. CDR3 in DNA: TGTGCCAGCAGTTTGGCAGAGACAGATACGCAGTATTTT. Encoded protein: CASSLAETDTQYF.

This clonotype was counted many times. The rearrangement links TRBV2 to TRBJ2-3; D not resolved. This CDR3 is built from 11 residues. Trimming removed 6 bases from V and 10 bases from J, with 11 bases in between. From germline, CDR1 is SNHLY and CDR2 FYNNEI. The CDR3 region has the DNA TGTGCCAGCAGGACCGTACAGCCGCAGTATTTT. Translating it yields CASRTVQPQYF.

CDR3 sequence (DNA): TGTGCCAGCAGTGACTCCGAGACAGGGTTGGATGCTTTCTTT. Its protein is CASSDSETGLDAFF. The chain couples TRBV6-4 to TRBJ1-1, with 7 bases matching TRBD1. The junction had 9 bases not matched to a gene; V was cut back by 0 bases and J by 11 bases. Germline loops: CDR1 MRHNA, CDR2 SNTAGT. The CDR3 is made up of 14 amino acids.

This clonotype was picked up many times. J is TRBJ1-5 and V is TRBV6-1; D is unclear. The germline gives CDR1 MNHNS, CDR2 SASEGT. The V and J ends lost 4 bases and 2 bases respectively, with 12 bases between them. CDR3 length equals 15 residues. The CDR3 DNA sequence: TGTGCCAGCAGTGGCCTCGGGCAGGGCAATCAGCCCCAGCATTTT. As protein: CASSGLGQGNQPQHF.

A remark on this clonotype: This may be a read error, as it is one base from a much larger clone. The chain employs TRBV4-1 and TRBJ1-1; no firm D call. The CDR3 is 16 amino acids. CDR1 MGHRA and CDR2 YSYEKL come from the germline V gene. DNA of the CDR3: TGCGCCAGCAGCCAAGGGGCAGTCGCTATGAACATTGAAGCTTTCTTT. Its protein is CASSQGAVAMNIEAFF.

This clonotype was observed a single time. This chain connects TRBV20-1 to TRBJ2-1; TRBD2 matches at 11 bases. J gave up 9 bases and V 3 bases, and 10 bases lay outside the gene matches. The V gene's germline CDR1 is DFQATT and CDR2 SNEGSKA (reference sequence). This CDR3 is built from 15 residues. CDR3 protein: CSARGVSGRATEQFF. In nucleotides, the CDR3 is TGCAGTGCTAGGGGGGTTAGCGGGAGGGCCACTGAGCAGTTCTTC.

This clonotype came up many times. V usage is TRBV19 and J usage is TRBJ2-6; D is perhaps TRBD1 or TRBD2 (5 bases each). The CDR3 contains 16 residues. V lost 9 bases and J lost 0, with 15 bases in between. Germline V lookup: CDR1 LNHDA, CDR2 SQIVND (reference sequence). The CDR3 nucleotides are TGTGCCAGCCGGCCGGGACGCAGCTCTGGGGCCAACGTCCTGACTTTC. This translates into CASRPGRSSGANVLTF.

With regard to this clonotype: A read error is possible here, since a much larger clone lies one base away. The rearrangement links TRBV7-4 to TRBJ1-5, with D maybe TRBD1 (6 bases). The CDR3 has 17 residues. Germline V gives CDR1 SGHVT, CDR2 SQSDAQ. The CDR3 DNA sequence: TGTGCCAGCAGTTTAGCCAGGGACACGAGTAGCAATCAGCCCCAGCATTTT. Translating it yields CASSLARDTSSNQPQHF.

Ten or more counts support this clonotype. The chain links TRBV11-3 to TRBJ2-1; tentatively, D is TRBD2 (6 bases). V was shortened by 0 bases and J by 0 bases, with 9 bases between the two germline ends. Germline loops: CDR1 SGHNT, CDR2 YENEEA. This CDR3 contains 16 residues. CDR3 amino acids: CASSLDGRGSYNEQFF. The CDR3 DNA follows: TGTGCCAGCAGCTTAGATGGGCGGGGCTCCTACAATGAGCAGTTCTTC.

This clonotype was seen a handful of times. The rearrangement links TRBV7-8 to TRBJ1-2; D uncertain. The CDR3 length is 12 residues. Germline CDR1 SGHVS, CDR2 FQNEAQ. Trimming pared 5 bases from V and 7 bases from J, leaving 11 bases between. DNA for the CDR3: TGTGCCAGCAGCCAAGAAAATTTTGGCTACACCTTC. Protein sequence: CASSQENFGYTF.

This clonotype counts as medium-sized. The J gene is TRBJ2-7, the V gene TRBV24-1; D is undetermined. The germline CDR1 and CDR2 sequences are KGHDR and SFDVKD. V gave up 3 bases and J gave up 4 bases, with 9 bases separating them. This CDR3 region has 13 residues. CDR3 region: CATSDNNHYEQYF. The DNA for the CDR3 is TGTGCCACCAGTGATAACAACCATTACGAGCAGTACTTC.

There are many counts of this clonotype. The chain employs TRBV7-2 and TRBJ2-1; D is unresolved. Germline CDR1 SGHTA, CDR2 FQGNSA. V was pared by 7 bases and J by 0 bases, with 4 bases between. The CDR3 has 12 residues. Here the CDR3 DNA reads TGTGCCAGCACCATCTCCTACAATGAGCAGTTCTTC. Its translation: CASTISYNEQFF.

This clonotype was counted at least ten times. The chain is built from TRBV19 and TRBJ1-5, with D uncertain. The CDR3 length is 15 residues. Per germline, CDR1 LNHDA and CDR2 SQIVND (reference sequence). Trimming stripped 5 bases from V and 0 bases from J, with 11 bases between. CDR3 amino acids: CASSPYLHSNQPQHF. DNA of the CDR3: TGTGCCAGTAGTCCATACCTCCATAGCAATCAGCCCCAGCATTTT.

This clonotype was detected ten times or more. This chain uses TRBV7-9 with TRBJ2-3, with D perhaps TRBD1 (5 bases). With 1 base removed from V and 9 bases from J, the gap between germline ends came to 5 bases. In germline, CDR1 is SEHNR, CDR2 FQNEAQ (reference sequence). The CDR3 is 11 residues long. The CDR3 sequence: CASSLDRTQYF. The CDR3 DNA reads as TGTGCCAGCAGCTTAGACAGGACGCAGTATTTT.

This clonotype has ten or more counts. The gene calls are TRBV20-1 and TRBJ1-2; no firm D call. Trimming took off 6 bases at V and 4 bases at J, with 18 bases between the two ends. Germline V lookup: CDR1 DFQATT, CDR2 SNEGSKA (reference sequence). The CDR3 length is 14 residues. In DNA, the CDR3 is TGCAGTGCCCCTCCCGGTGGGTCTGGCTATGGCTACACCTTC. This codes for CSAPPGGSGYGYTF.

In nucleotides, the CDR3 is TGTGCCAGCAGCGTAGCACAAACCTTCTATGGCTACACCTTC. It translates to CASSVAQTFYGYTF. The chain uses TRBV9 and TRBJ1-2; D not certain. Trimming removed 0 bases at V and 4 bases at J, with 10 bases between. The CDR3 totals 14 residues. Per germline, CDR1 SGDLS and CDR2 YYNGEE.